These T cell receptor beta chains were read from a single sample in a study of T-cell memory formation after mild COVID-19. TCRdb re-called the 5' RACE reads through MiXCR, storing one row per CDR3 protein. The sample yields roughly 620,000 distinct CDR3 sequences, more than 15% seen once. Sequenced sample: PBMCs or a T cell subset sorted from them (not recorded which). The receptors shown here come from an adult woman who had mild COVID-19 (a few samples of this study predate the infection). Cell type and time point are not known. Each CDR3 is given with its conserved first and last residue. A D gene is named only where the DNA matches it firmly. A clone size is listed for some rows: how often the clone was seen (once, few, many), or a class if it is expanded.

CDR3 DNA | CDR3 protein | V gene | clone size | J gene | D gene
TGCGCCAGCAGCCAACCTCGACAGGGGGGCAATCAGCCCCAGCATTTT | CASSQPRQGGNQPQHF | TRBV4-1 | NA | TRBJ1-5 | TRBD1
TGTGCCATCAGTGCCGGGACAGGGGAGGGTAACACTGAAGCTTTCTTT | CAISAGTGEGNTEAFF | TRBV10-3 | few | TRBJ1-1 | TRBD1
TGTGCCAGCAGCTTAAGGATTGGGAAGTACAGTGAGACCCAGTACTTC | CASSLRIGKYSETQYF | TRBV7-6 | NA | TRBJ2-5 | NA
TGTGCCAGCACCGCTGGGGGCTTGAGCACAGATACGCAGTATTTT | CASTAGGLSTDTQYF | TRBV27 | NA | TRBJ2-3 | NA
TGTGCCACGAAGATTTCAGGGGAGTCCGGGGAGCTGTTTTTT | CATKISGESGELFF | TRBV24-1 | few | TRBJ2-2 | NA
TGTGCCAGCAGGAGGTGGATGAACACTGAAGCTTTCTTT | CASRRWMNTEAFF | TRBV11-2 | NA | TRBJ1-1 | NA
TGTGCCACCAGTGATTCGGGCAGCCCAGAGACCCAGTACTTC | CATSDSGSPETQYF | TRBV24-1 | NA | TRBJ2-5 | NA
TGTGCCAGCAGCTTAGATGGGGACACCTACTATAGCAATCAGCCCCAGCATTTT | CASSLDGDTYYSNQPQHF | TRBV7-2 | NA | TRBJ1-5 | NA
TGTGCCAGCAGCCCCCAGACTTTAAACACCGGGGAGCTGTTTTTT | CASSPQTLNTGELFF | TRBV6-1 | few | TRBJ2-2 | NA
TGTGCCAGCAGCTTCGGCCGGGGGGCAGATACGCAGTATTTT | CASSFGRGADTQYF | TRBV7-9 | NA | TRBJ2-3 | TRBD2
TGTGCCAGCAGCCTTGGGACAGTTAACTATGGCTACACCTTC | CASSLGTVNYGYTF | TRBV3-1 | many | TRBJ1-2 | TRBD1
TGTGCCAGCAGTCTAGGTACAGGGGTCACTGAAGCTTTCTTT | CASSLGTGVTEAFF | TRBV12-3/TRBV12-4 | many | TRBJ1-1 | TRBD1
TGTGCCAGCAGTTTTCAGGGTAAGGGCAATCAGCCCCAGCATTTT | CASSFQGKGNQPQHF | TRBV6-6 | NA | TRBJ1-5 | NA
TGCAGTGCTGTCTCGACAGGGGACATCTATGGCTACACCTTC | CSAVSTGDIYGYTF | TRBV20-1 | few | TRBJ1-2 | TRBD1
TGTGCCATCAGTGAGGTCCTGTACGAGCAGTACTTC | CAISEVLYEQYF | TRBV10-3 | many | TRBJ2-7 | NA
TGTGCCAGCACCCGTTGGACTAGCGGGAGAACAGATACGCAGTATTTT | CASTRWTSGRTDTQYF | TRBV9 | few | TRBJ2-3 | TRBD2
TGTGCCAGCAGTGAATACAAACAAAATGAGCAGTTCTTC | CASSEYKQNEQFF | TRBV25-1 | few | TRBJ2-1 | NA
TGTGCCAGCAGTGACGGACTGAGCCCTAATGAAAAACTGTTTTTT | CASSDGLSPNEKLFF | TRBV2 | NA | TRBJ1-4 | NA
TGTGCCAGCACCGAATTTAACACCGGGGAGCTGTTTTTT | CASTEFNTGELFF | TRBV7-2 | NA | TRBJ2-2 | NA
TGTGCCAGCAGCTACGGGACAGGGGGTTACTCCGAGCAGTACTTC | CASSYGTGGYSEQYF | TRBV5-4 | many | TRBJ2-7 | TRBD1
TGCAGTGCTAGAGATGGAGGCGGCTACGAGCAGTACTTC | CSARDGGGYEQYF | TRBV20-1 | few | TRBJ2-7 | NA
TGTGCCATCAGTGGGTCGTATGGCTACACCTTC | CAISGSYGYTF | TRBV10-3 | few | TRBJ1-2 | NA
TGTGCCACCAGTGATTCCCGGCAGGGGGACTATGGCTACACCTTC | CATSDSRQGDYGYTF | TRBV24-1 | few | TRBJ1-2 | TRBD1
TGTGCCAGCAGCAAAAAAGTCCGGTCTAATTCACCCCTCCACTTT | CASSKKVRSNSPLHF | TRBV21-1 | many | TRBJ1-6 | NA
TGCAGTGCTAAACAGGGGTTGGGGGAGACCCAGTACTTC | CSAKQGLGETQYF | TRBV20-1 | NA | TRBJ2-5 | TRBD1
TGTGCCAGCAGTCCCCGGGGGATCACTGAAGCTTTCTTT | CASSPRGITEAFF | TRBV7-2 | few | TRBJ1-1 | NA
TGCGCCAGCAGCTTGGATGCGGGGGCTCGCACAGATACGCAGTATTTT | CASSLDAGARTDTQYF | TRBV5-1 | few | TRBJ2-3 | NA
TGTGCCAGCAGCCAGATGGGGAACACTGAAGCTTTCTTT | CASSQMGNTEAFF | TRBV4-1 | many | TRBJ1-1 | NA
TGTGCCAGCAGGGGCCCAGACATGAACACCGGGGAGCTGTTTTTT | CASRGPDMNTGELFF | TRBV11-2 | NA | TRBJ2-2 | NA
TGTGCCAGCAGGCTTCAGCTAAACACTGAAGCTTTCTTT | CASRLQLNTEAFF | TRBV12-3/TRBV12-4 | few | TRBJ1-1 | NA
TGCAGTGCTAGTGGTCTAGCGGGAGATTCCCACTACGAGCAGTACTTC | CSASGLAGDSHYEQYF | TRBV20-1 | few | TRBJ2-7 | TRBD2
TGCGCCAGCAGCCGGGCTGGGGTGGGACAGGGCCACAATGAGCAGTTCTTC | CASSRAGVGQGHNEQFF | TRBV5-1 | NA | TRBJ2-1 | TRBD1
TGTGCCACCAGCAGAGAGTTTGAAAAACTGTTTTTT | CATSREFEKLFF | TRBV15 | NA | TRBJ1-4 | NA
TGTGCCAGCAGCTTAGCCTATGGGTCCTCCTGGGGTGAAGCTTTCTTT | CASSLAYGSSWGEAFF | TRBV7-9 | many | TRBJ1-1 | NA
TGTGCCACCAGTGATCCCTTCGGGACCAGAAGCACAGATACGCAGTATTTT | CATSDPFGTRSTDTQYF | TRBV24-1 | NA | TRBJ2-3 | NA
TGTGCTAGCAGCCCGGGGGGGGATCGGAATGAGCAGTTCTTC | CASSPGGDRNEQFF | TRBV7-7 | few | TRBJ2-1 | TRBD2
TGTGCCAGCAGCGTAGGGGACAGCAACAACACTGAAGCTTTCTTT | CASSVGDSNNTEAFF | TRBV9 | few | TRBJ1-1 | TRBD1
TGTGCCAGCAGCGTGGACAGAGCCGACGAGCAGTACTTC | CASSVDRADEQYF | TRBV9 | NA | TRBJ2-7 | NA
TGCAGTGCTGGCGTGGGCGGGGGGTTCAATGAGCAGTTCTTC | CSAGVGGGFNEQFF | TRBV20-1 | NA | TRBJ2-1 | TRBD2
TGCGCCAGCAGCTTGGAAGGGGTTTTGAACACTGAAGCTTTCTTT | CASSLEGVLNTEAFF | TRBV5-1 | NA | TRBJ1-1 | NA
TGTGCCAGCCGTACCCCCTCCAGGGGAGGATATAATTCACCCCTCCACTTT | CASRTPSRGGYNSPLHF | TRBV6-5 | NA | TRBJ1-6 | NA
TGTGCCAGCAGTTCCAGATGGGACAGGGTTTCCTATGGCTACACCTTC | CASSSRWDRVSYGYTF | TRBV12-3/TRBV12-4 | few | TRBJ1-2 | TRBD1
TGCGCCAGCAGCCCGGGCCAGGGCTTTGAAGCTTTCTTT | CASSPGQGFEAFF | TRBV5-1 | few | TRBJ1-1 | NA
TGTGCCAGCAGCTTAATTTCCGCAGGAGAGAATCAGCCCCAGCATTTT | CASSLISAGENQPQHF | TRBV7-9 | few | TRBJ1-5 | NA
TGTGCCAGCAGCCAAGACCCAGCCAGGAACATTCAGTACTTC | CASSQDPARNIQYF | TRBV3-1 | few | TRBJ2-4 | NA
TGTGCCAGCAGGGGCTTCGACCTCGTGGACAGTCTATCTGGAAACACCATATATTTT | CASRGFDLVDSLSGNTIYF | TRBV12-3/TRBV12-4 | NA | TRBJ1-3 | NA
TGTGCCAGCAGTTCGGGACAGGGAGTAAATACGCAGTATTTT | CASSSGQGVNTQYF | TRBV12-3/TRBV12-4 | NA | TRBJ2-3 | TRBD1
TGTGCCAGCAGTTATTACACGGGGGGCTTGGCCCTTAGCAATCAGCCCCAGCATTTT | CASSYYTGGLALSNQPQHF | TRBV6-2/TRBV6-3 | NA | TRBJ1-5 | NA
TGTGCCAGCGGACGGACTAGCGGGAGTCTGTTTGTAGAGACCCAGTACTTC | CASGRTSGSLFVETQYF | TRBV27 | many | TRBJ2-5 | TRBD2
TGTGCCAGCAGCTTATTCGCAGGGGGTCGCGTTGAGACCCAGTACTTC | CASSLFAGGRVETQYF | TRBV7-9 | NA | TRBJ2-5 | TRBD1
TGTGCTAGTGGTTTGCCCTCGGCCCACCAAGAGACCCAGTACTTC | CASGLPSAHQETQYF | TRBV12-5 | NA | TRBJ2-5 | NA
TGTGCCAGCTCACCAGATGGGAGGAGGTACGAGCAGTACTTC | CASSPDGRRYEQYF | TRBV18 | few | TRBJ2-7 | NA
TGCGCCAGCAGCCAGCGCTCCTGGAGGGACATTCAGTACTTC | CASSQRSWRDIQYF | TRBV4-1 | few | TRBJ2-4 | NA
TGTGCCAGCAGCTTAGGTAGCGGGAGGGTATCGTACGAGCAGTACTTC | CASSLGSGRVSYEQYF | TRBV7-2 | many | TRBJ2-7 | TRBD2